This TCR beta chain was identified during a study of graft-versus-host responses after intestinal transplantation. On the study more broadly: Transplants were multivisceral, liver-intestinal, or isolated intestinal. Study-wide points: GvH clonotypes were identified within recipient marrow, with a subset emerging first in ileum or blood.

Turning to this clone: Its antigen is still unknown.

Produced via immunoSEQ multiplex PCR; TCRdb's table is partial and in-frame only. Of about 120,000 clones in the sample, just under 95% were seen once. CDR3 length: 18 amino acids. Germline V gene sequence: CDR1 SGDLS, CDR2 YYNGEE. The V and J ends lost 0 bases and 1 base, in that order; junction bases with no gene match: 11. This rearrangement joins TRBV9 to TRBJ2-5, with 8 bases aligning to TRBD1. The receptor's source is a human donor who received an intestinal transplant. The input for sequencing was unstimulated CD4+ T cells sorted from spleen or lymph node cells, taken before intestinal transplant. Here the CDR3 reads CASSVGFDWTGPQETQYF. The CDR3 DNA reads TGTGCCAGCAGCGTAGGGTTTGATTGGACAGGGCCCCAAGAGACCCAGTACTTC.